The rows below give T cell receptor beta chains drawn from one sample of a study of glioma-infiltrating T cells after dendritic cell vaccination. TCRdb keeps only in-frame clones here, not all; method: immunoSEQ multiplex PCR. This table holds approximately 50,000 clones, about 91% found once. Sequenced material: blood, taken after dendritic cell vaccination. All receptors come from a human donor with glioblastoma. The CDR3 runs from the conserved cysteine through the conserved F or W. The D gene is left open where the match is weak. Part of the rows lack a size; the others show once, few, many or a class for expanded clones.

V: TRBV28; J: TRBJ2-5; size: NA; D: NA; CDR3: CASSLGVGGGRETQYF; DNA: TGTGCCAGCAGTTTAGGGGTTGGAGGGGGCAGGGAGACCCAGTACTTC
V: TRBV13; J: TRBJ1-5; size: NA; D: NA; CDR3: CASSSITLNQPQHF; DNA: TGTGCCAGCAGCTCTATAACTTTGAATCAGCCCCAGCATTTT
V: TRBV7-2; J: TRBJ2-3; size: NA; D: TRBD2; CDR3: CASSPKLAGVTDTQYF; DNA: TGTGCCAGCAGCCCGAAGCTAGCGGGAGTTACAGATACGCAGTATTTT
V: TRBV6-1; J: TRBJ2-2; size: NA; D: TRBD1; CDR3: CASIGQGTIAGELFF; DNA: TGTGCCAGCATCGGACAGGGGACGATAGCCGGGGAGCTGTTTTTT
V: TRBV13; J: TRBJ2-1; size: NA; D: NA; CDR3: CASSFFLAEQFF; DNA: TGTGCCAGCAGCTTTTTCCTGGCAGAGCAGTTCTTC
V: TRBV7-9; J: TRBJ1-4; size: NA; D: NA; CDR3: CASSLGTGGKEKLFF; DNA: TGTGCCAGCAGCTTAGGGACGGGAGGAAAAGAAAAACTGTTTTTT
V: TRBV28; J: TRBJ1-5; size: NA; D: NA; CDR3: CASRRPGSDQPQHF; DNA: TGTGCCAGCAGACGACCAGGGTCGGATCAGCCCCAGCATTTT
V: TRBV28; J: TRBJ1-1; size: NA; D: TRBD1; CDR3: CASSWRQGRGVNTEAFF; DNA: TGTGCCAGCAGTTGGAGACAGGGTAGGGGAGTGAACACTGAAGCTTTCTTT
V: TRBV7-2; J: TRBJ1-1; size: NA; D: TRBD1; CDR3: CASSRQGNTEAFF; DNA: TGTGCCAGCAGTAGACAGGGTAACACTGAAGCTTTCTTT
V: TRBV11-2; J: TRBJ2-6; size: NA; D: NA; CDR3: CASRSISSRRGAGANVLTF; DNA: TGTGCCAGCAGAAGCATTAGCTCAAGGCGGGGAGCGGGGGCCAACGTCCTGACTTTC
V: TRBV7-2; J: TRBJ2-2; size: NA; D: TRBD1; CDR3: CASSFRGFGELFF; DNA: TGTGCCAGCAGCTTCAGGGGGTTCGGGGAGCTGTTTTTT
V: TRBV5-5; J: TRBJ1-5; size: NA; D: TRBD1; CDR3: CASSLGPGGGKVNQPQHF; DNA: TGTGCCAGCAGCTTGGGACCAGGGGGCGGAAAGGTCAATCAGCCCCAGCATTTT
V: TRBV27; J: TRBJ1-4; size: NA; D: NA; CDR3: CASSFNRPGGREKLFF; DNA: TGTGCCAGCAGTTTCAACAGGCCCGGGGGGAGAGAAAAACTGTTTTTT
V: TRBV11-2; J: TRBJ1-1; size: NA; D: TRBD1; CDR3: CASSLEPGGTEAFF; DNA: TGTGCCAGCAGCTTAGAACCAGGGGGCACTGAAGCTTTCTTT
V: TRBV29-1; J: TRBJ1-1; size: once; D: NA; CDR3: CSVEIGALNTEAFF; DNA: TGCAGCGTTGAAATTGGGGCACTCAACACTGAAGCTTTCTTT
V: TRBV28; J: TRBJ1-4; size: NA; D: NA; CDR3: CASSRGPGEKLFF; DNA: TGTGCCAGCAGCAGGGGACCCGGCGAAAAACTGTTTTTT
V: TRBV7-9; J: TRBJ2-7; size: NA; D: TRBD1; CDR3: CASSLAQQGSYEQYF; DNA: TGTGCCAGCAGCTTAGCCCAACAGGGGTCTTACGAGCAGTACTTC
V: TRBV6-6; J: TRBJ1-5; size: NA; D: NA; CDR3: CASSHRQYSNQPQHF; DNA: TGTGCCAGCAGCCACCGACAATATAGCAATCAGCCCCAGCATTTT
V: TRBV9; J: TRBJ1-1; size: NA; D: TRBD1; CDR3: CASSGEGGQRAEAFF; DNA: TGTGCCAGCAGCGGAGAAGGGGGACAGAGGGCTGAAGCTTTCTTT
V: TRBV7-2; J: TRBJ2-7; size: NA; D: TRBD2; CDR3: CASSLASGLAYEQYF; DNA: TGTGCCAGCAGCTTAGCCTCGGGACTAGCCTACGAGCAGTACTTC
V: TRBV5-4; J: TRBJ2-1; size: NA; D: NA; CDR3: CASSLSGLGYNEQFF; DNA: TGTGCCAGCAGCTTGTCAGGGCTCGGCTACAATGAGCAGTTCTTC
V: TRBV5-8; J: TRBJ2-5; size: NA; D: TRBD1; CDR3: CASSPWTGGASETQYF; DNA: TGTGCCAGCAGCCCTTGGACAGGGGGTGCTTCAGAGACCCAGTACTTC
V: TRBV7-9; J: TRBJ2-3; size: NA; D: NA; CDR3: CASSLTSGGDTQYF; DNA: TGTGCCAGCAGCTTGACCAGCGGTGGGGATACGCAGTATTTT
V: TRBV11-1; J: TRBJ2-1; size: NA; D: NA; CDR3: CASSLGGTVYNEQFF; DNA: TGTGCCAGCAGCTTAGGGGGGACTGTTTACAATGAGCAGTTCTTC
V: TRBV7-9; J: TRBJ2-6; size: NA; D: TRBD1; CDR3: CASSPTTGQAGANVLTF; DNA: TGTGCCAGCAGCCCAACTACCGGACAGGCTGGGGCCAACGTCCTGACTTTC
V: TRBV28; J: TRBJ1-1; size: few; D: NA; CDR3: CASSLIFSRLMNTEAFF; DNA: TGTGCCAGCAGTTTAATTTTTTCTAGATTGATGAACACTGAAGCTTTCTTT
V: TRBV27; J: TRBJ2-7; size: NA; D: TRBD2; CDR3: CASSFERLAGAVF; DNA: TGTGCCAGCAGTTTTGAAAGACTAGCGGGCGCGGTATTC
V: TRBV5-1; J: TRBJ1-1; size: NA; D: TRBD1; CDR3: CASSGGTGSFSGAFF; DNA: TGCGCCAGCAGCGGGGGGACAGGGAGCTTTAGTGGAGCTTTCTTT
V: TRBV7-9; J: TRBJ2-1; size: few; D: TRBD2; CDR3: CASTSGTHNEQFF; DNA: TGTGCCAGCACTAGCGGAACCCACAATGAGCAGTTCTTC
V: TRBV28; J: TRBJ1-5; size: NA; D: TRBD1; CDR3: CASSSQGGLQPQHF; DNA: TGTGCCAGCAGTTCACAGGGGGGCCTTCAGCCCCAGCATTTT
V: TRBV19; J: TRBJ2-1; size: NA; D: TRBD2; CDR3: CASQRSSGPYNEQFF; DNA: TGTGCCAGCCAAAGATCTAGCGGACCGTACAATGAGCAGTTCTTC
V: TRBV12-5; J: TRBJ2-2; size: once; D: TRBD1; CDR3: CASGKQGAGTGELFF; DNA: TGTGCTAGTGGGAAACAGGGGGCAGGCACCGGGGAGCTGTTTTTT
V: TRBV10-3; J: TRBJ1-1; size: NA; D: TRBD1; CDR3: CAATGQGGTEAFF; DNA: TGTGCCGCCACCGGACAGGGAGGGACTGAAGCTTTCTTT
V: TRBV7-2; J: TRBJ2-1; size: NA; D: NA; CDR3: CASSLGVGGIQLEQFF; DNA: TGTGCCAGCAGCTTAGGGGTGGGAGGAATCCAACTTGAGCAGTTCTTC
V: TRBV29-1; J: TRBJ1-5; size: NA; D: NA; CDR3: CSVTGTDSNQPQHF; DNA: TGCAGCGTCACAGGGACCGATAGCAATCAGCCCCAGCATTTT
V: TRBV10-2; J: TRBJ1-2; size: NA; D: TRBD1; CDR3: CASSESKTGGGYTF; DNA: TGCGCCAGCAGTGAGTCGAAGACAGGGGGGGGCTACACCTTC
V: TRBV10-3; J: TRBJ1-3; size: few; D: NA; CDR3: CAISEILGNTIYF; DNA: TGTGCCATCAGTGAGATCCTGGGAAACACCATATATTTT
V: TRBV7-3; J: TRBJ1-1; size: NA; D: TRBD1; CDR3: CASRPTGGANTEAFF; DNA: TGTGCCAGCAGGCCGACAGGGGGCGCGAACACTGAAGCTTTCTTT